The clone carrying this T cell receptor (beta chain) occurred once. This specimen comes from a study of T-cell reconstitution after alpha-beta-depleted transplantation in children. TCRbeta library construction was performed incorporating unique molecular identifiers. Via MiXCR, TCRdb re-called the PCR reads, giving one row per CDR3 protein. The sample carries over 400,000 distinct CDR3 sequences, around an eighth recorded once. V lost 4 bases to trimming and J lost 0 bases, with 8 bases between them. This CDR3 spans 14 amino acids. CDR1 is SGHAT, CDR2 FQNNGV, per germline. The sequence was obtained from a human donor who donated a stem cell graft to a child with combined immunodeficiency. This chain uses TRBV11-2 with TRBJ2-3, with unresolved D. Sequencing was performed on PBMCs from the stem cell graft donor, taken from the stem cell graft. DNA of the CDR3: TGTGCCAGCAGCTCACTGGGGAGCACAGATACGCAGTATTTT. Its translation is CASSSLGSTDTQYF.